These T cell receptor beta chains were read from a single sample in a study of CD8+ T cells in alopecia areata. Assay used: immunoSEQ multiplex PCR; TCRdb lists only in-frame clones, some missing. Of about 19,000 clones listed, just under 60% are singletons. Sample: skin, taken at week 4, from a patient treated with tofacitinib. All receptors derive from a human donor with alopecia areata. CDR3s leave out the opening cysteine and the closing phenylalanine or tryptophan. D genes are given only for firm matches.

>TRBD1|TRBJ2-7|TRBV7-6|13
ASSLEGDRAGEQY
>-|TRBJ1-5|TRBV5-6|14
ASSLASGGGNQPQH
>TRBD2|TRBJ2-1|TRBV6-5|12
AAKTSGGLHEQF
>-|TRBJ1-4|TRBV28|12
ASRVGGLNEKLF
>-|TRBJ2-5|TRBV11-2|10
ASSLAKTPQY
>-|TRBJ2-1|TRBV6-6|13
ASSYRRPKNNEQF
>-|TRBJ2-5|TRBV5-4|11
ASSLQDRETQY
>-|TRBJ1-3|TRBV19|10
ASSNSGNTIY
>TRBD1|TRBJ1-2|TRBV6-6|14
ASRGTTGATNYGYT
>-|TRBJ2-3|TRBV11-2|10
ASTLYRDTQY
>-|TRBJ1-1|TRBV7-9|14
ASSLGLTRGSEGAF
>-|TRBJ1-2|TRBV10-3|14
AITTSPGYANYGYT
>-|TRBJ1-2|TRBV18|11
ASSPGEGYGYT
>TRBD1|TRBJ1-2|TRBV23-1|9
ASRGQHGYT
>-|TRBJ2-7|TRBV4-1|14
ASSQNPGRSSYEQY
>-|TRBJ1-4|TRBV6-1|12
ASRVDGFGEKLF
>TRBD1|TRBJ1-3|TRBV5-1|16
ASSLEGQGGMAGNTIY
>-|TRBJ1-6|TRBV5-5|14
ASSLSPRPGNSPLH
>-|TRBJ2-2|TRBV5-1|14
ASSTGGSANTGELF
>-|TRBJ1-4|TRBV5-1|13
ASSLRTDSNEKLF
>-|TRBJ1-2|TRBV9|14
ASSAAGVSGTYGYT
>-|TRBJ1-5|TRBV7-9|10
ASSPSNQPQH
>TRBD2|TRBJ2-3|TRBV7-8|15
ASSLELAGSSTDTQY
>-|TRBJ1-2|TRBV6-6|12
ASSYGLGFYGYT
>-|TRBJ1-2|TRBV4-1|15
ASSQGGRAVANYGYT
>TRBD1|TRBJ1-4|TRBV4-2|18
ASSQLRQGGFRTTNEKLF
>-|TRBJ1-1|TRBV7-9|10
ASSFGSSEAF
>TRBD1|TRBJ1-1|TRBV7-3|11
ASSSGQDTEAF
>-|TRBJ1-1|TRBV6-5|11
ASSQNRNTEAF
>-|TRBJ2-7|TRBV27|14
ASSPSWTASSYEQY
>TRBD1|TRBJ2-3|TRBV14|16
ASSQARRTGASTDTQY
>-|TRBJ2-3|TRBV28|14
ASSLSGSVSTDTQY
>TRBD1|TRBJ2-2|TRBV28|10
ASGQGTGELF
>-|TRBJ1-5|TRBV6-5|11
ASSSGGNQPQH
>-|TRBJ1-6|TRBV5-1|14
ASTRHGGQENSPLH
>-|TRBJ1-1|TRBV5-4|14
ASSPRDLGSDTEAF
>-|TRBJ2-2|TRBV28|12
ASSLAGINGELF
>TRBD2|TRBJ2-1|TRBV7-8|12
ASSVSGGYNEQF
>-|TRBJ2-4|TRBV6-1|14
ASSESPFAAKNIQY
>TRBD1|TRBJ2-7|TRBV4-1|14
ASSQGGQGTSYEQY
>-|TRBJ2-2|TRBV5-1|14
ASSLEVAGNTGELF
>-|TRBJ2-3|TRBV4-1|14
ASSQVFTDLTDTQY
>-|TRBJ2-5|TRBV28|14
ASSLLPKGKPETQY
>-|TRBJ2-6|TRBV2|14
ASMEGANSGANVLT
>-|TRBJ2-7|TRBV7-9|13
ASSPNPGISYEQY
>TRBD1|TRBJ2-5|TRBV12-5|12
ASGPRTGQETQY
>TRBD1|TRBJ2-3|TRBV4-1|12
ASSETGYRDTQY